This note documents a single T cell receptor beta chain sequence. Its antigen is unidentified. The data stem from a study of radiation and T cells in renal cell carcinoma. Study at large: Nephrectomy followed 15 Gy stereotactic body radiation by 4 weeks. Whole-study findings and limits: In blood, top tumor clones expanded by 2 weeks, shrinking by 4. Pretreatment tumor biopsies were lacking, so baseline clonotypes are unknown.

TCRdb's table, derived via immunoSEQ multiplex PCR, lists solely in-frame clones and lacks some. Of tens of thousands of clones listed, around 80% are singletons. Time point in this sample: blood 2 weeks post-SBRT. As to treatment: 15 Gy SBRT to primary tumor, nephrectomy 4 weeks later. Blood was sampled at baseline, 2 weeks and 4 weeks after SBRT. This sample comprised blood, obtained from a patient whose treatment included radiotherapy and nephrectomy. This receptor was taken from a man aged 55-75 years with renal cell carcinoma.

CDR3 coding DNA: TGCGCCAGCAGCCCCCGTGGGTGGGATACGCAGTATTTT. As protein: CASSPRGWDTQYF. The chain combines TRBV4-3 with TRBJ2-3, with D unresolved. Germline V gene lookup returns CDR1 LGHNA and CDR2 YSLEER. With 4 bases removed from V and 6 bases from J, the gap between germline ends came to 11 bases. This CDR3 has 13 residues.